The clone carrying this TCR beta chain was seen just once. The data derive from a study of control samples from healthy donors and cancer patients. TCRdb's copy holds only in-frame clones and misses some; the assay was immunoSEQ multiplex PCR. The sample lists about 26,000 clones; approximately 78% were seen once. This clonotype originated in a man in his 60s with colorectal cancer. The sequenced sample was PBMCs.

CDR3 loop: CASSSLWSTNEKLFF. The CDR3 DNA reads as TGTGCCAGCAGTTCTTTATGGTCAACTAATGAAAAACTGTTTTTT. The chain recombines TRBV6-5 with TRBJ1-4; D unclear. The germline gives CDR1 MNHEY, CDR2 SVGAGI. The CDR3 has 15 residues. Deletions cut 4 bases from V and 0 bases from J, with 9 bases between.